Listed below are T cell receptor beta chains from one sample, sequenced in a study of shared clonotypes between healthy human individuals. Assay: immunoSEQ multiplex PCR; the TCRdb copy retains only in-frame clones and omits some. The sample has about 2.1 million clones, about 93% seen once. The material sequenced was naive CD8+ T cells from PBMCs. The receptors stem from a man aged 18 to 29 in good health. Some clones in this sample may be carry-over from other donors' samples. Both conserved end residues are part of each CDR3. The order of the fields is J gene, V gene, clone size, D gene, CDR3 protein, CDR3 DNA. The D gene is left open where the match is weak. Clone size, where shown, is once, few, many, or a class for clones that have expanded.

J: TRBJ2-1; V: TRBV7-9; size: -; D: -; CDR3: CASSLFHNEQFF; DNA: TGTGCCAGCAGCTTATTTCACAATGAGCAGTTCTTC
J: TRBJ2-1; V: TRBV27; size: -; D: -; CDR3: CASLPGANIYNEQFF; DNA: TGTGCCAGCTTGCCCGGGGCTAACATCTACAATGAGCAGTTCTTC
J: TRBJ2-3; V: TRBV9; size: -; D: -; CDR3: CASSLEGLADTQYF; DNA: TGTGCCAGCAGCTTGGAGGGCCTGGCAGATACGCAGTATTTT
J: TRBJ2-4; V: TRBV11-2; size: -; D: -; CDR3: CASTDPLGIQYF; DNA: TGTGCCAGCACCGACCCCCTGGGGATTCAGTACTTC
J: TRBJ2-1; V: TRBV2; size: -; D: -; CDR3: CASRISGDEQFF; DNA: TGTGCCAGCAGGATAAGCGGTGACGAGCAGTTCTTC
J: TRBJ2-6; V: TRBV5-1; size: once; D: TRBD1; CDR3: CASSLAGTVSSGANVLTF; DNA: TGCGCCAGCAGCTTGGCCGGGACAGTAAGCTCTGGGGCCAACGTCCTGACTTTC
J: TRBJ2-7; V: TRBV5-1; size: -; D: TRBD2; CDR3: CASSFDYKGLAYEQYF; DNA: TGCGCCAGCAGCTTTGACTACAAGGGACTAGCGTACGAGCAGTACTTC
J: TRBJ2-7; V: TRBV7-6; size: -; D: TRBD1; CDR3: CASSLGRDRVYEQYF; DNA: TGTGCCAGCAGCTTAGGCCGGGACAGGGTCTACGAGCAGTACTTC
J: TRBJ1-5; V: TRBV19; size: -; D: -; CDR3: CASSIFGDQPQHF; DNA: TGTGCCAGTAGTATATTTGGGGATCAGCCCCAGCATTTT
J: TRBJ1-1; V: TRBV7-9; size: -; D: -; CDR3: CASSSMDALNTEAFF; DNA: TGTGCCAGCAGCTCCATGGATGCCTTGAACACTGAAGCTTTCTTT
J: TRBJ1-5; V: TRBV9; size: -; D: -; CDR3: CASSVGQSNQPQHF; DNA: TGTGCCAGCAGCGTTGGACAGTCAAATCAGCCCCAGCATTTT
J: TRBJ1-2; V: TRBV4-3; size: -; D: -; CDR3: CASSQDLKASYGYTF; DNA: TGCGCCAGCAGCCAAGATCTTAAGGCCAGCTATGGCTACACCTTC
J: TRBJ1-1; V: TRBV4-2; size: few; D: TRBD1; CDR3: CASSQDRAGTEAFF; DNA: TGTGCCAGCAGCCAGGACAGGGCTGGCACTGAAGCTTTCTTT
J: TRBJ1-1; V: TRBV7-2; size: -; D: -; CDR3: CASSLGRAPGAFF; DNA: TGTGCCAGCAGCTTAGGGAGAGCTCCGGGAGCTTTCTTT
J: TRBJ2-7; V: TRBV5-1; size: -; D: -; CDR3: CASSLGRVSYEQYF; DNA: TGCGCCAGCAGCTTGGGGCGGGTTTCCTACGAGCAGTACTTC
J: TRBJ2-1; V: TRBV18; size: -; D: TRBD1; CDR3: CASSLLSGTGSYNEQFF; DNA: TGTGCCAGCTCATTACTATCCGGGACAGGGAGTTACAATGAGCAGTTCTTC
J: TRBJ1-2; V: TRBV7-2; size: -; D: TRBD1; CDR3: CASSHTTGLNYGYTF; DNA: TGTGCCAGCAGCCATACGACAGGGCTAAACTATGGCTACACCTTC
J: TRBJ1-4; V: TRBV7-9; size: -; D: -; CDR3: CASSLDILPFNEKLFF; DNA: TGTGCCAGCAGCTTGGACATCCTCCCTTTCAATGAAAAACTGTTTTTT
J: TRBJ2-1; V: TRBV27; size: once; D: TRBD2; CDR3: CASSLFAGGPTTYNEQFF; DNA: TGTGCCAGCAGTTTATTTGCGGGAGGGCCGACGACCTACAATGAGCAGTTCTTC
J: TRBJ1-2; V: TRBV7-9; size: -; D: TRBD1; CDR3: CASSSAGTGNGYTF; DNA: TGTGCCAGCAGCTCTGCGGGGACAGGGAATGGCTACACCTTC
J: TRBJ2-1; V: TRBV14; size: -; D: TRBD2; CDR3: CASSPGTSGSNEQFF; DNA: TGTGCCAGCAGCCCCGGGACTAGCGGGAGTAATGAGCAGTTCTTC
J: TRBJ2-1; V: TRBV14; size: once; D: TRBD2; CDR3: CASSHARWLAGGYNEQFF; DNA: TGTGCCAGCAGCCACGCCCGTTGGCTAGCGGGGGGCTACAATGAGCAGTTCTTC
J: TRBJ2-3; V: TRBV27; size: -; D: TRBD1; CDR3: CASSLWGRGSTYTQYF; DNA: TGTGCCAGCAGTTTATGGGGCAGGGGGAGCACATATACGCAGTATTTT
J: TRBJ2-3; V: TRBV2; size: -; D: -; CDR3: CASSDVGAGPDTQYF; DNA: TGTGCCAGCAGTGACGTGGGGGCGGGCCCAGATACGCAGTATTTT
J: TRBJ2-5; V: TRBV6-1; size: -; D: TRBD2; CDR3: CASSEALPGYEREQETQYF; DNA: TGTGCCAGCAGTGAAGCGCTTCCAGGGTATGAGCGGGAACAAGAGACCCAGTACTTC
J: TRBJ1-5; V: TRBV19; size: -; D: -; CDR3: CASRSQGNQPQHF; DNA: TGTGCCAGTAGAAGCCAGGGAAATCAGCCCCAGCATTTT
J: TRBJ1-2; V: TRBV28; size: -; D: TRBD1; CDR3: CASSLPQPGQGRTF; DNA: TGTGCCAGCAGTCTACCGCAGCCGGGACAGGGAAGGACCTTC
J: TRBJ1-1; V: TRBV29-1; size: once; D: -; CDR3: CSVDDFSTEAFF; DNA: TGCAGCGTTGATGATTTCTCCACTGAAGCTTTCTTT
J: TRBJ2-7; V: TRBV27; size: -; D: -; CDR3: CASSFRQSFHEQYF; DNA: TGTGCCAGCAGTTTTCGGCAGAGTTTCCACGAGCAGTACTTC
J: TRBJ2-1; V: TRBV19; size: once; D: -; CDR3: CASTGGLSSYNEQFF; DNA: TGTGCCAGTACCGGGGGGCTGAGCTCCTACAATGAGCAGTTCTTC
J: TRBJ2-7; V: TRBV10-2; size: -; D: -; CDR3: CASSESATNSYEQYF; DNA: TGCGCCAGCAGTGAGTCGGCAACAAACTCCTACGAGCAGTACTTC
J: TRBJ2-1; V: TRBV27; size: -; D: -; CDR3: CASSLSLGSRPFF; DNA: TGTGCCAGCAGTTTATCGCTAGGGTCCCGGCCGTTCTTC
J: TRBJ1-4; V: TRBV7-9; size: -; D: -; CDR3: CASSPLGEKLFF; DNA: TGTGCCAGCAGCCCCCTTGGCGAGAAACTGTTTTTT
J: TRBJ1-4; V: TRBV2; size: few; D: -; CDR3: CASSVSATNEKLFF; DNA: TGTGCCAGCAGTGTGTCAGCAACTAATGAAAAACTGTTTTTT
J: TRBJ2-1; V: TRBV9; size: -; D: TRBD2; CDR3: CASSPTSGRSNEQFF; DNA: TGTGCCAGCAGCCCCACTAGCGGGAGATCCAATGAGCAGTTCTTC
J: TRBJ1-5; V: TRBV4-2; size: -; D: -; CDR3: CASSQDFESGGNQPQHF; DNA: TGTGCCAGCAGCCAAGATTTCGAGTCCGGGGGCAATCAGCCCCAGCATTTT
J: TRBJ2-7; V: TRBV27; size: -; D: TRBD1; CDR3: CASSLSGTASYEQYF; DNA: TGTGCCAGCAGTTTGAGTGGGACAGCATCCTACGAGCAGTACTTC
J: TRBJ2-7; V: TRBV11-2; size: -; D: -; CDR3: CASSLGGAPSYEQYF; DNA: TGTGCCAGCAGCTTAGGGGGAGCACCCTCCTACGAGCAGTACTTC
J: TRBJ2-5; V: TRBV7-9; size: -; D: -; CDR3: CASSLGVQETQYF; DNA: TGTGCCAGCAGCTTAGGTGTCCAAGAGACCCAGTACTTC
J: TRBJ1-1; V: TRBV18; size: once; D: -; CDR3: CASSQADRFNTEAFF; DNA: TGTGCCAGCTCACAAGCCGACAGGTTTAACACTGAAGCTTTCTTT
J: TRBJ1-4; V: TRBV2; size: few; D: -; CDR3: CASRHRDRTNEKLFF; DNA: TGTGCCAGCAGACACAGGGATCGAACTAATGAAAAACTGTTTTTT
J: TRBJ1-1; V: TRBV27; size: -; D: TRBD1; CDR3: CASSWTGASAEAFF; DNA: TGTGCCAGCAGCTGGACAGGGGCTAGCGCTGAAGCTTTCTTT
J: TRBJ2-2; V: TRBV30; size: -; D: -; CDR3: CAWSVLDRFTGELFF; DNA: TGTGCCTGGAGTGTACTAGACCGATTTACCGGGGAGCTGTTTTTT
J: TRBJ1-2; V: TRBV9; size: -; D: -; CDR3: CASSVAREDYGYTF; DNA: TGTGCCAGCAGCGTGGCCAGGGAGGACTATGGCTACACCTTC
J: TRBJ2-2; V: TRBV4-3; size: -; D: -; CDR3: CASSDSNTGELFF; DNA: TGCGCCAGCAGCGACTCTAACACCGGGGAGCTGTTTTTT
J: TRBJ1-2; V: TRBV29-1; size: -; D: -; CDR3: CSVVGGDLPDYGYTF; DNA: TGCAGCGTTGTGGGGGGGGATCTCCCGGACTATGGCTACACCTTC
J: TRBJ2-7; V: TRBV10-3; size: -; D: -; CDR3: CAISVDSFYEQYF; DNA: TGTGCCATCAGTGTAGACAGCTTCTACGAGCAGTACTTC
J: TRBJ1-1; V: TRBV10-2; size: few; D: TRBD1; CDR3: CASRQGATNTEAFF; DNA: TGCGCCAGCAGACAGGGGGCCACGAACACTGAAGCTTTCTTT
J: TRBJ1-2; V: TRBV5-6; size: -; D: -; CDR3: CASSLGPQGGYTF; DNA: TGTGCCAGCAGCTTGGGGCCCCAAGGAGGCTACACCTTC
J: TRBJ1-1; V: TRBV6-5; size: -; D: -; CDR3: CASSYSRTANTEAFF; DNA: TGTGCCAGCAGTTACTCGAGAACAGCAAACACTGAAGCTTTCTTT
J: TRBJ2-1; V: TRBV7-8; size: -; D: TRBD2; CDR3: CASSLGTSGPYNEQFF; DNA: TGTGCCAGCAGCTTAGGGACTAGCGGTCCCTACAATGAGCAGTTCTTC
J: TRBJ2-7; V: TRBV9; size: -; D: TRBD2; CDR3: CASSLSGRNDEQYF; DNA: TGTGCCAGCAGCCTGAGCGGGAGAAACGACGAGCAGTACTTC